This paragraph covers one T cell receptor (beta chain) sequence. The entry originates in a study of OX40 agonist ivuxolimab in advanced cancers. The overall study: Dosing consisted of intravenous ivuxolimab at 0.01 to 10 mg/kg every 2 weeks.

Per the germline V gene, CDR1 is SGHRS and CDR2 is YFSETQ. The CDR3 spans 14 residues. V lost 7 bases and J lost 0, with 13 bases in between. The assay was immunoSEQ multiplex PCR, and TCRdb's table has in-frame clones only and misses some. The table lists about 50,000 clones, roughly 83% of them singletons. The clonotype was recovered from an adult with an advanced solid tumor such as melanoma, head and neck, liver or kidney cancer. The rearrangement links TRBV5-1 to TRBJ1-1; the D gene is possibly TRBD1 (5 bases). The sequenced sample was CD4+ or CD8+ T cells sorted from blood, obtained in a trial of the OX40 agonist ivuxolimab. The CDR3 protein is CASWAGVVNTEAFF. Here the CDR3 DNA reads TGCGCCAGCTGGGCGGGGGTCGTGAACACTGAAGCTTTCTTT.